One TCR beta chain is described in this entry. The data originate from a study of CD8 T cells in Susac syndrome. The CDR3 has 11 amino acids. Germline CDR1 reads SQVTM; CDR2 reads ANQGSEA. With 6 bases removed from V and 4 bases from J, the gap between germline ends came to 10 bases. An input of about 0.5 to 1 ug of RNA was subjected to reverse transcription using random hexamers. TCRdb used MiXCR to reprocess the immunoSEQ multiplex PCR reads, holding one entry per CDR3 protein. The table includes roughly 140,000 distinct CDR3 sequences, roughly 94% detected once. Sequencing was carried out using CD8+ T cells from PBMCs. The V gene is TRBV29-1, the J gene TRBJ2-7; D is perhaps TRBD1 or TRBD2 (5 bases each). The TCR sequence derives from a human donor in good health. The CDR3 DNA sequence: TGCAGCGTCGTGGGGGAGTACGAGCAGTACTTC. This encodes CSVVGEYEQYF.